Detailed here is one T cell receptor (beta chain). Per the germline V gene, CDR1 is MNHNY and CDR2 is SVGAGI (reference sequence). Trimming took off 2 bases at V and 1 base at J, with 5 bases between the two ends. The CDR3 sequence is 13 residues long. This specimen comes from a study of T cell changes during pregnancy in multiple sclerosis. Clones were read by immunoSEQ multiplex PCR, and TCRdb kept only the in-frame ones, dropping some. The sample contains around 40,000 clones, 92% of which appear only once. The chain uses TRBV6-6 and TRBJ2-5; D is unresolved. The sample in question was CD4+ T cells from peripheral blood mononuclear cells, obtained in the third trimester of pregnancy. The clonotype originates from a female donor with multiple sclerosis, enrolled in a pregnancy study. DNA of the CDR3: TGTGCCAGCAGTTACCCCAGCCAAGAGACCCAGTACTTC. Translated: CASSYPSQETQYF.